The 2 T cell receptor beta chains listed next were all sequenced from one sample in a study of blood T cell repertoires in COVID-19 (dated by TCRdb to the early 2020s). The method was the immunoSEQ multiplex PCR assay. TCRdb limited this immuneACCESS table to in-frame rearrangements with V and J called. A share of clones is missing; checked studies link under half to unresolved V genes, and the rest is unexplained. This sample gives about 380,000 clones in total; 85% of them show up just once. The top ten clones comprise roughly 3.4% of the sample. Sequencing was done on a sample of peripheral blood. Receptors were obtained from a woman between 18 and 30 years old with acute or convalescent COVID-19.

This chain links TRBV28 with TRBJ2-6, with 8 positions matching TRBD1. The CDR3 is 18 amino acids. Per the germline V gene, CDR1 is MDHEN and CDR2 is SYDVKM. The junction had 9 bases not matched to a gene; V was cut back by 3 bases and J by 2 bases. The CDR3 DNA is TGTGCCAGCAGTTTCTATTCGGGACAGGCGGCTGGGGCCAACGTCCTGACTTTC. It codes for CASSFYSGQAAGANVLTF.

The rearrangement links TRBV28 to TRBJ2-1; D perhaps matches TRBD1 (6 bases). The length of the CDR3 is 13 residues. V gave up 10 bases and J gave up 2 bases, with 12 bases separating them. The germline V gene encodes CDR1 MDHEN and CDR2 SYDVKM. The CDR3 DNA follows: TGTGCCACCACAGGGTACCCCTACAATGAGCAGTTCTTC. The encoded protein is CATTGYPYNEQFF. The entire variable domain, with the rest obtained from reference TRBV28 and TRBJ2-1, is as follows: DVKVTQSSRYLVKRTGEKVFLECVQDMDHENMFWYRQDPGLGLRLIYFSYDVKMKEKGDIPEGYSVSREKKERFSLILESASTNQTSMYLCATTGYPYNEQFFGPGTRLTVL.